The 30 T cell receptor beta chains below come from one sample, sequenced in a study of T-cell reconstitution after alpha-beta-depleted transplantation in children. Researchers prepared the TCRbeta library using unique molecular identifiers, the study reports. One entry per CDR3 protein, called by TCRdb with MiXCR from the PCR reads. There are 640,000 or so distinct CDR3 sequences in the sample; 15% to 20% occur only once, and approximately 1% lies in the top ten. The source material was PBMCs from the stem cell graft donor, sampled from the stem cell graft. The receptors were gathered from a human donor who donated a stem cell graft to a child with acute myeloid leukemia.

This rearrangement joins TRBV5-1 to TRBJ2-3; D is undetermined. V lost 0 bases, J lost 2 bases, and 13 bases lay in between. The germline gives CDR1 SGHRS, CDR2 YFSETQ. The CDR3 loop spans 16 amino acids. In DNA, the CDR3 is TGCGCCAGCAGCTTGGATAACAGATTCCCCACAGATACGCAGTATTTT. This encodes CASSLDNRFPTDTQYF.

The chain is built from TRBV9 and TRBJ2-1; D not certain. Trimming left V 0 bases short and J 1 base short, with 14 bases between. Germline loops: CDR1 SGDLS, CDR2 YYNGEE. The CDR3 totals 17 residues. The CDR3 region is CASSVEWEWGSYNEQFF. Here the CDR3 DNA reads TGTGCCAGCAGCGTAGAGTGGGAATGGGGTTCCTACAATGAGCAGTTCTTC.

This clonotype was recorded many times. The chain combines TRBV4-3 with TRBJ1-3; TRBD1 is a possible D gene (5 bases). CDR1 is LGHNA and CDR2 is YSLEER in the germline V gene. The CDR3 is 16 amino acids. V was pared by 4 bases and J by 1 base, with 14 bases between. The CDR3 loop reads CASSPGTGRSGNTIYF. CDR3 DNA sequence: TGCGCCAGCAGCCCCGGGACCGGGCGATCTGGAAACACCATATATTTT.

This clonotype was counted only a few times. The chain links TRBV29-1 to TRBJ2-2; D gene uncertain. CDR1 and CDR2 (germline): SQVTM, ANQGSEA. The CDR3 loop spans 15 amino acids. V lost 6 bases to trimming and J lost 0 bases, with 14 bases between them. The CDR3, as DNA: TGCAGCGTGGCTAAGGGCAGTACGAACACCGGGGAGCTGTTTTTT. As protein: CSVAKGSTNTGELFF.

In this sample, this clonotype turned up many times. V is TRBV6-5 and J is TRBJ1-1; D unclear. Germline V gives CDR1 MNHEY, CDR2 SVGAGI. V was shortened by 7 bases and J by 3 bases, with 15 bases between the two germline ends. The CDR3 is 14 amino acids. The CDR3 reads CASTHHTADTEAFF. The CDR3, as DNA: TGTGCCAGCACTCATCATACGGCGGACACTGAAGCTTTCTTT.

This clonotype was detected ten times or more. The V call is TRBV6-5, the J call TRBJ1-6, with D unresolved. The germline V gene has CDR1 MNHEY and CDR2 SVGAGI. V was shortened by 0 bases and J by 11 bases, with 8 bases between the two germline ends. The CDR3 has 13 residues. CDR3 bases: TGTGCCAGCAGTTACTCCAAGGGAGCACCCCTCCACTTT. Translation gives CASSYSKGAPLHF.

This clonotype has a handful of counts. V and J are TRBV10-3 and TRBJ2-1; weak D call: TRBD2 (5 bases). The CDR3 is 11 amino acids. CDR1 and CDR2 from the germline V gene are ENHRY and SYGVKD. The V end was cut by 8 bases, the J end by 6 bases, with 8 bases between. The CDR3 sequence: CAIREGNEQFF. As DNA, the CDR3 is TGTGCCATCCGAGAGGGCAATGAGCAGTTCTTC.

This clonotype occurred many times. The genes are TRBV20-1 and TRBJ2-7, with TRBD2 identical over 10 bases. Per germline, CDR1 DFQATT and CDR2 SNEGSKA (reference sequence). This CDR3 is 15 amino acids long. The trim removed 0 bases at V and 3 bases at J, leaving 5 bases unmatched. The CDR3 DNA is TGCAGTGCTAGAGATTTGGCTAGCGGGGGCTACGAGCAGTACTTC. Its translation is CSARDLASGGYEQYF.

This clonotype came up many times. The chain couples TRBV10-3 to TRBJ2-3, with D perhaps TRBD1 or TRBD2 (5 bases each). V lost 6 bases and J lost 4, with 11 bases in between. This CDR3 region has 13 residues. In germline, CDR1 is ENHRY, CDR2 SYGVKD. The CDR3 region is CAIRPQGADTQYF. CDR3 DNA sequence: TGTGCCATCAGGCCCCAGGGAGCAGATACGCAGTATTTT.

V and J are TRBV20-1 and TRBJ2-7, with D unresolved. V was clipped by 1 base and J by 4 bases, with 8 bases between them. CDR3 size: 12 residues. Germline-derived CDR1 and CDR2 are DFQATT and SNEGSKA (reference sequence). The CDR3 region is CSARAQSYEQYV. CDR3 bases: TGCAGTGCTAGAGCTCAGTCGTACGAGCAGTACGTC.

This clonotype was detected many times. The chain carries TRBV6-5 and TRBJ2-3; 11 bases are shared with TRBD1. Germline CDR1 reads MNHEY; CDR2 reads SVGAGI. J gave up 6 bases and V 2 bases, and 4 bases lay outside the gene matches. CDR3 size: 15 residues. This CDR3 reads CASSYAGQGADTQYF. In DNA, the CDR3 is TGTGCCAGCAGTTACGCAGGACAGGGGGCGGATACGCAGTATTTT.

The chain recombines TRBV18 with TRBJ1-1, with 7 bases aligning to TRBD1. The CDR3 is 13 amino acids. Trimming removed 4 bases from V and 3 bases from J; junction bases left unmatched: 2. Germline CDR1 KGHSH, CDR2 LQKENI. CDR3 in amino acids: CASSQGADTEAFF. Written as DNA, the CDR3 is TGTGCCAGCTCACAGGGGGCGGACACTGAAGCTTTCTTT.

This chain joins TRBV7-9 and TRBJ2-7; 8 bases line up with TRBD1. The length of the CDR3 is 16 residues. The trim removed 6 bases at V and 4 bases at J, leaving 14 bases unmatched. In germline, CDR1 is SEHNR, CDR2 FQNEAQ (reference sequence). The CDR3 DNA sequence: TGTGCCAGCAGTTTCATAGGGACAGGCGATTTTTACGAGCAGTACGTC. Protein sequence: CASSFIGTGDFYEQYV.

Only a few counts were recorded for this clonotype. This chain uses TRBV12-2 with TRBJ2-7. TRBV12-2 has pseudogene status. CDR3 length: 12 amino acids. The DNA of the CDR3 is TGTGCAAGTCGCTTAGACAGCTACGAGCAGTACTTC. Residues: CASRLDSYEQYF.

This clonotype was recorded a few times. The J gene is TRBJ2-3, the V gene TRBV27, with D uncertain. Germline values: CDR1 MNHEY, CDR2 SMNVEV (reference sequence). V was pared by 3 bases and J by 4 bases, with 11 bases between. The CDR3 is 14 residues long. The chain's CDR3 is CASSLKRIPDTQYF. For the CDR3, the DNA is TGTGCCAGCAGTTTGAAACGGATCCCAGATACGCAGTATTTT.

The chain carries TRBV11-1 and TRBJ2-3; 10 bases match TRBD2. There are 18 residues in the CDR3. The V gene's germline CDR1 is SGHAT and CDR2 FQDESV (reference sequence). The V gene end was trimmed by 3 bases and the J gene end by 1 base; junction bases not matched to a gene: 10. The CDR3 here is CASSFDASGGYGTDTQYF. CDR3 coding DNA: TGTGCCAGCAGCTTCGACGCTAGCGGGGGCTACGGCACAGATACGCAGTATTTT.

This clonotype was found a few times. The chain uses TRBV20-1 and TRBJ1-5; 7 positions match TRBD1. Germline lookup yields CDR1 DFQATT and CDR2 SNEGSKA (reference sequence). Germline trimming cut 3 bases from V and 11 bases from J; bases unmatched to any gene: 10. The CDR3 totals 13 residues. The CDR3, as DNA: TGCAGTGCTAGGAACAGGGGCTCCCTAGCCCAGCATTTT. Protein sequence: CSARNRGSLAQHF.

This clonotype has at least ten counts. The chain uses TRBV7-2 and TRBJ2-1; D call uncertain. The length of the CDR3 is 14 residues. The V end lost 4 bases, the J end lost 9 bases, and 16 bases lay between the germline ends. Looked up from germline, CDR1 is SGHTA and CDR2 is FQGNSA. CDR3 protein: CASSSDVRPSEQFF. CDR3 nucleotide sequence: TGTGCCAGCAGCTCCGACGTAAGGCCCTCTGAGCAGTTCTTC.

The CDR3 region is CASSLSGVSSYNEQFF. CDR3 nucleotides: TGTGCCAGCAGTTTATCGGGCGTTAGCTCCTACAATGAGCAGTTCTTC. The V gene is TRBV27, the J gene TRBJ2-1; D is undetermined. The CDR3 contains 16 residues. Looked up from germline, CDR1 is MNHEY and CDR2 is SMNVEV (reference sequence). Trimming removed 0 bases at V and 0 bases at J, with 9 bases between.

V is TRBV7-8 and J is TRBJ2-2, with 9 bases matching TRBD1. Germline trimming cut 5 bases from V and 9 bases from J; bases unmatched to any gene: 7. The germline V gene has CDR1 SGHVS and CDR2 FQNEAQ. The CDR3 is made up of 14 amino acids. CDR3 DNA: TGTGCCAGCAGCAAGGACAGGGGAAGGAGGGAGCTGTTTTTT. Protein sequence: CASSKDRGRRELFF.

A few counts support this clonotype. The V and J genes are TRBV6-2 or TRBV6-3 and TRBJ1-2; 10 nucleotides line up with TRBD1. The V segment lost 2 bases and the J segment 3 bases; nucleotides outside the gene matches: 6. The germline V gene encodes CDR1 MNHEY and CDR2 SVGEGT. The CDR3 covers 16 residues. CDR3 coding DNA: TGTGCCAGCAGTTACCCGACAGGGGGCATCGACTATGGCTACACCTTC. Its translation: CASSYPTGGIDYGYTF.

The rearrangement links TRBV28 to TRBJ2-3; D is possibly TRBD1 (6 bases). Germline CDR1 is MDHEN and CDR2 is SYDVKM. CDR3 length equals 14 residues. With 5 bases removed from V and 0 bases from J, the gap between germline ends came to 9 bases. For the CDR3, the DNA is TGTGCCAGCAGTCGGACAGAAAGCACAGATACGCAGTATTTT. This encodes CASSRTESTDTQYF.

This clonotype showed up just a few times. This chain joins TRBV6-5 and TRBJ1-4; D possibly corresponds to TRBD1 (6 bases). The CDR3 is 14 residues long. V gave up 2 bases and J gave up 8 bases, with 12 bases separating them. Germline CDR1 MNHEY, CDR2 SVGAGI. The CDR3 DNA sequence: TGTGCCAGCAGTTACAACAGGGAAAGGGAAAAACTGTTTTTT. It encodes CASSYNREREKLFF.

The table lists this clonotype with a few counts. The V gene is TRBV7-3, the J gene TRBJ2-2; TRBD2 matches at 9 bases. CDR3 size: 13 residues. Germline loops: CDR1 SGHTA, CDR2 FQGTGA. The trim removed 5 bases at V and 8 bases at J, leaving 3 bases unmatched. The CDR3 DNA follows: TGTGCCAGCAGCCTCGGACTAGCGGGGGAGCTGTTTTTT. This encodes CASSLGLAGELFF.

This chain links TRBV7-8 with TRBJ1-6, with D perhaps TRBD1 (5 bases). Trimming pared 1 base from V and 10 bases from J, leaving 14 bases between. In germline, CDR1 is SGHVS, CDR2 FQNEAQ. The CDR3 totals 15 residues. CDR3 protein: CASSLGAGKNSPLHF. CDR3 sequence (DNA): TGTGCCAGCAGCTTAGGGGCAGGGAAGAACTCACCCCTCCACTTT.

CDR3 DNA: TGCAGTGCTAGAGTTCCGGGTGCCGGAGAAGCTTTCTTT. As protein: CSARVPGAGEAFF. V and J are TRBV20-1 and TRBJ1-1, with unresolved D. Trimming took off 1 base at V and 8 bases at J, with 14 bases between the two ends. The CDR3 is 13 amino acids. Germline CDR1 DFQATT, CDR2 SNEGSKA (reference sequence).

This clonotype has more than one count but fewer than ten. The CDR3 bases are TGCGCCAGCAGCTTGCGACGTAGCGGGGCTTCGCAAGAGACCCAGTACTTC. Protein product: CASSLRRSGASQETQYF. This chain links TRBV5-1 with TRBJ2-5, with 8 bases identical to TRBD2. CDR3 length: 17 amino acids. With 1 base clipped from V and 2 bases from J, the junction kept 10 bases outside the gene matches. CDR1 and CDR2 (germline): SGHRS, YFSETQ.

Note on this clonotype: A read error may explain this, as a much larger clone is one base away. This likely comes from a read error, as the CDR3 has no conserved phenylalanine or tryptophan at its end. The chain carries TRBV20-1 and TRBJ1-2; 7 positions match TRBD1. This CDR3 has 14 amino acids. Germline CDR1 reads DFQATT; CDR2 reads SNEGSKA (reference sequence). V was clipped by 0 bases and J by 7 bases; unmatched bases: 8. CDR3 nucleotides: TGCAGTGCTAGAGATCGAGACAGGGTGACTGGCTACACCCTC. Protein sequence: CSARDRDRVTGYTL.

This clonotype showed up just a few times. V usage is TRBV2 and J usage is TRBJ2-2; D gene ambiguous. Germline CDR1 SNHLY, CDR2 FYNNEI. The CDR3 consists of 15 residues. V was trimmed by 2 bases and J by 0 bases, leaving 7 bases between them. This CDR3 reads CASSESRTNTGELFF. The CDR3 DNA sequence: TGTGCCAGCAGTGAATCCAGAACGAACACCGGGGAGCTGTTTTTT.

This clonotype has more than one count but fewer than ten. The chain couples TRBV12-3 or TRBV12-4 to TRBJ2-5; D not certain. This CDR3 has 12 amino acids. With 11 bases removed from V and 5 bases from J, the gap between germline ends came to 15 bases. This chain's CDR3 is CAVRGEAETQYF. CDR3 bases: TGTGCCGTACGTGGGGAAGCGGAGACCCAGTACTTC.